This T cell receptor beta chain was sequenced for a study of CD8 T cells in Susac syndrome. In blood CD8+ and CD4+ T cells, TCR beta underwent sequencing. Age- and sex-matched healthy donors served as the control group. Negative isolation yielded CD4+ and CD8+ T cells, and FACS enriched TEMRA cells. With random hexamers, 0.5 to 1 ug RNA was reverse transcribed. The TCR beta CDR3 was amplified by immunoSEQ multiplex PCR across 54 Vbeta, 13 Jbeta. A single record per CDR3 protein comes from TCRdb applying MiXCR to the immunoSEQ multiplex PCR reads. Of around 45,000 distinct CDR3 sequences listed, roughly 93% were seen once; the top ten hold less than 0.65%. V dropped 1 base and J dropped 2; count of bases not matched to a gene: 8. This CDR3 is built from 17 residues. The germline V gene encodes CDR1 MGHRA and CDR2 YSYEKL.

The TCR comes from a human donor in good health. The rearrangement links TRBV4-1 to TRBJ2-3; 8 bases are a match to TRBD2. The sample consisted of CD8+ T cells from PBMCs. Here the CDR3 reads CASSQAPGTSHTDTQYF. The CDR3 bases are TGCGCCAGCAGCCAAGCCCCCGGGACTAGTCACACAGATACGCAGTATTTT.